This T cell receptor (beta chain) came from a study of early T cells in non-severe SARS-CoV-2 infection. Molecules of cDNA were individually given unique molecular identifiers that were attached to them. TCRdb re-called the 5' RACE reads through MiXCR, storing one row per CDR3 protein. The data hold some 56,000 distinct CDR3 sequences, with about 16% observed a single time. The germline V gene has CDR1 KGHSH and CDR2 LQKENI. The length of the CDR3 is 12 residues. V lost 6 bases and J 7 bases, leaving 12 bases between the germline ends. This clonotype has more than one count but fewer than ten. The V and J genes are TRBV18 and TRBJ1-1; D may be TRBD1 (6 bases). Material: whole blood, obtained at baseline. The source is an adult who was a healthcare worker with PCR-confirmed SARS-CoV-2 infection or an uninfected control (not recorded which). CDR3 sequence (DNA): TGTGCCAGCTCGCTACAGGGTCGTGAAGCTTTCTTT. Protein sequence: CASSLQGREAFF.